One and the same sample provided the 24 T cell receptor beta chains below, sequenced in a study of shared clonotypes between healthy human individuals. Method: immunoSEQ multiplex PCR; TCRdb's copy keeps in-frame clones and lacks some. The profile shows around 500,000 clones, 70% to 80% of them singletons. Sequencing used PBMCs. The source of these receptors is a woman aged 40-49 years in good health. Some clones in this sample may be carry-over from other donors' samples.

This clone came up once. V usage is TRBV30 and J usage is TRBJ2-1, with a weak D call TRBD1 (6 bases). Germline lookup yields CDR1 GTSNPN and CDR2 SVGIG (reference sequence). The CDR3 has 14 amino acids. V dropped 3 bases and J dropped 3 bases, with 12 bases sitting between them. The CDR3 is CAWRRVGGYNEQFF. CDR3 nucleotide sequence: TGTGCCTGGAGGCGGGTAGGGGGCTACAATGAGCAGTTCTTC.

This clone appeared once. The gene calls are TRBV2 and TRBJ2-2, with 10 bases fitting TRBD2. Losses at the gene ends were 4 bases for V and 4 bases for J; bases not matched to a gene: 9. The CDR3 has 17 amino acids. Germline V CDR1 and CDR2: SNHLY, FYNNEI. The CDR3 sequence: CASSAILAGIGTGELFF. CDR3 bases: TGTGCCAGCAGTGCAATACTAGCGGGAATTGGCACCGGGGAGCTGTTTTTT.

This sequence joins TRBV7-8 and TRBJ1-5; unclear D gene. This CDR3 is built from 21 residues. With 5 bases removed from V and 5 bases from J, the gap between germline ends came to 34 bases. Germline CDR1 is SGHVS and CDR2 is FQNEAQ. This CDR3 is CASSPKATPRLAGEIDQPQHF. Here the CDR3 DNA reads TGTGCCAGCAGCCCAAAGGCGACACCCAGACTAGCGGGAGAGATCGATCAGCCCCAGCATTTT.

This rearrangement joins TRBV7-2 to TRBJ2-7; 11 nucleotides agree with TRBD2. Germline V lookup: CDR1 SGHTA, CDR2 FQGNSA. V was clipped by 3 bases and J by 3 bases; unmatched bases: 4. This CDR3 has 15 residues. The CDR3 sequence is CASSFLLAGDYEQYF. Written as DNA, the CDR3 is TGTGCCAGCAGCTTTTTACTAGCGGGAGACTACGAGCAGTACTTC.

The table lists this clone with a count of one. This rearrangement joins TRBV7-2 to TRBJ2-3, with TRBD2 matching 13 bases. This CDR3 is 15 amino acids long. V gave up 0 bases and J gave up 6 bases; unmatched junction bases: 0. Germline V gene lookup returns CDR1 SGHTA and CDR2 FQGNSA. The chain's CDR3 is CASSLATSGRDTQYF. In DNA form, the CDR3 reads TGTGCCAGCAGCTTAGCGACTAGCGGGAGGGATACGCAGTATTTT.

The chain employs TRBV7-9 and TRBJ2-1; D is unclear. Trimming stripped 3 bases from V and 0 bases from J, with 21 bases between. Germline loops: CDR1 SEHNR, CDR2 FQNEAQ (reference sequence). The CDR3 sequence is 19 residues long. CDR3 sequence reads: CASSFGRSFNADSYNEQFF. The CDR3 DNA is TGTGCCAGCAGCTTTGGCAGGTCTTTTAACGCGGACTCCTACAATGAGCAGTTCTTC.

The rearrangement joins TRBV29-1 to TRBJ2-1, with 9 bases aligning to TRBD2. Germline-derived CDR1 and CDR2 are SQVTM and ANQGSEA. This CDR3 has 16 residues. V shed 5 bases and J 9 bases; nucleotides not matched to a gene: 17. CDR3 DNA: TGCAGCGTTTCGGCTACGGACCGTAGCGGGAGAATTGAGCAGTTCTTC. Its protein product is CSVSATDRSGRIEQFF.

The chain employs TRBV28 and TRBJ2-7; a weak D match, TRBD2 (5 bases). Germline CDR1 reads MDHEN; CDR2 reads SYDVKM. The V end lost 5 bases, the J end lost 2 bases, and 7 bases lay between the germline ends. This CDR3 is 12 amino acids long. The CDR3 nucleotides read TGTGCCAGCAGTGAGGGCACCTACGAGCAGTACTTC. Translated, it gives CASSEGTYEQYF.

The chain has TRBV7-3 and TRBJ2-1, with TRBD2 matching 10 bases. The CDR3 totals 15 residues. The V gene's germline CDR1 is SGHTA and CDR2 FQGTGA. Trimming removed 4 bases from V and 3 bases from J; junction bases left unmatched: 3. Here the CDR3 reads CASSSRLAGYNEQFF. The CDR3 DNA sequence: TGTGCCAGCAGCTCGCGACTAGCGGGCTACAATGAGCAGTTCTTC.

Turning to this clone: Other nucleotide sequences in the sample specify the same CDR3. The chain couples TRBV10-2 to TRBJ1-5; TRBD1 matches at 8 bases. Losses at the gene ends were 4 bases for V and 4 bases for J; bases not matched to a gene: 6. Germline lookup yields CDR1 WSHSY and CDR2 SAAADI. The CDR3 consists of 15 residues. The CDR3 region is CASSGSGQGNQPQHF. The CDR3 coding sequence is TGCGCCAGCAGTGGATCTGGACAGGGAAATCAGCCCCAGCATTTT.

V and J are TRBV6-5 and TRBJ1-2; D unclear. V dropped 0 bases and J dropped 4 bases, with 9 bases sitting between them. CDR1 is MNHEY and CDR2 is SVGAGI in the germline V gene. The CDR3 has 14 residues. The CDR3 nucleotides read TGTGCCAGCAGTTACTCGTTAGAGGCCTATGGCTACACCTTC. Translation: CASSYSLEAYGYTF.

The rearrangement uses TRBV6-6 and TRBJ1-1; tentatively, D is TRBD1 (5 bases). V dropped 0 bases and J dropped 1 base, with 6 bases sitting between them. The CDR3 runs to 14 residues. CDR1 and CDR2 from the germline V gene are MNHNY and SVGAGI (reference sequence). For the CDR3, the DNA is TGTGCCAGCAGTTACTCGGGGGAGAACACTGAAGCTTTCTTT. It yields the protein CASSYSGENTEAFF.

This chain uses TRBV14 with TRBJ2-4; 8 positions match TRBD1. CDR1 is SGHDN, CDR2 FVKESK, per germline. The CDR3 has 15 amino acids. V trimming: 4 bases; J trimming: 6 bases; junction bases outside the gene matches: 8. The CDR3 DNA reads TGTGCCAGCAGCCCCCAGACAGGGGCGGGAAACATTCAGTACTTC. This codes for CASSPQTGAGNIQYF.

About this clone: A far larger clone is just one base off, so this is likely a read error. The chain uses TRBV30 and TRBJ1-4, with D unresolved. Germline lookup yields CDR1 GTSNPN and CDR2 SVGIG (reference sequence). The CDR3 spans 13 residues. For the CDR3, the DNA is TGTGCCTGGAGTGTAAACAGCAACGAAAAACCGTTTTTT. It encodes CAWSVNSNEKPFF.

This clone was observed a single time. This rearrangement joins TRBV6-5 to TRBJ2-2; perhaps TRBD1 as D (6 bases). This CDR3 contains 14 residues. V was clipped by 10 bases and J by 3 bases, with 15 bases between them. CDR1 and CDR2 from the germline V gene are MNHEY and SVGAGI. The CDR3 DNA follows: TGTGCCACCTCGGAGCAGGGGTACACCGGGGAGCTGTTTTTT. It specifies CATSEQGYTGELFF.

This clone was counted between two and nine times. The chain has TRBV28 and TRBJ2-1; 13 nucleotides align to TRBD2. The ends lost 6 bases at V and 0 bases at J; junction bases unmatched: 17. The CDR3 loop spans 21 amino acids. CDR1 is MDHEN and CDR2 is SYDVKM in the germline V gene. CDR3 residues: CASSINFRTSGRGSSYNEQFF. As DNA, the CDR3 is TGTGCCAGCAGCATTAATTTCCGGACTAGCGGGAGAGGGAGCTCCTACAATGAGCAGTTCTTC.

The chain employs TRBV13 and TRBJ2-7; D remains ambiguous. CDR3 length equals 12 residues. The ends were cut back, 5 bases at V and 4 bases at J, with 9 bases in the middle. The germline gives CDR1 PRHDT, CDR2 FYEKMQ (reference sequence). CDR3 sequence reads: CASSQRRYEQYF. The CDR3 DNA sequence: TGTGCCAGCAGCCAACGACGGTACGAGCAGTACTTC. The whole variable domain, remainder taken from reference TRBV13 and TRBJ2-7, is AAGVIQSPRHLIKEKRETATLKCYPIPRHDTVYWYQQGPGQDPQFLISFYEKMQSDKGSIPDRFSAQQFSDYHSELNMSSLELGDSALYFCASSQRRYEQYFGPGTRLTVT.

The chain has TRBV29-1 and TRBJ1-1; D is ambiguous. Germline loops: CDR1 SQVTM, CDR2 ANQGSEA. The V gene lost 3 bases and the J gene lost 4 bases, with 9 bases spanning the gap. The CDR3 is 12 residues long. CDR3 protein: CSVDGSPTEAFF. DNA of the CDR3: TGCAGCGTTGACGGCAGCCCCACTGAAGCTTTCTTT.

The chain carries TRBV27 and TRBJ2-3, with D maybe TRBD1 (5 bases). This CDR3 has 15 amino acids. Trimming left V 6 bases short and J 0 bases short, with 13 bases between. Germline V CDR1 and CDR2: MNHEY, SMNVEV (reference sequence). This CDR3 reads CASSQDRASTDTQYF. In nucleotides, the CDR3 is TGTGCCAGCAGCCAAGACAGAGCTAGCACAGATACGCAGTATTTT.

The V call is TRBV7-9, the J call TRBJ2-1; D gene uncertain. Trimming removed 5 bases at V and 10 bases at J, with 12 bases between. The CDR3 spans 12 residues. Germline V gene data show CDR1 as SEHNR and CDR2 as FQNEAQ (reference sequence). Written as DNA, the CDR3 is TGTGCCAGCAGCACCTCCTTCATCGAGCAGTTCTTC. It codes for CASSTSFIEQFF.

The rearrangement uses TRBV25-1 and TRBJ2-5; 7 bases fit TRBD1. The CDR3 runs 15 residues. Unmatched junction bases numbered 7, after V lost 5 bases and J lost 1 base. The germline V gene encodes CDR1 MGHDK and CDR2 SYGVNS. CDR3 protein: CASSPGDSPQETQYF. The CDR3 DNA sequence: TGTGCCAGCAGTCCAGGGGACAGCCCCCAAGAGACCCAGTACTTC.

With regard to this clone: A read error may explain this, as a much larger clone is one base away. The sample carries other DNA sequences with the same CDR3. V is TRBV7-2 and J is TRBJ2-7; D is perhaps TRBD2 (5 bases). Per germline, CDR1 SGHTA and CDR2 FQGNSA. V was shortened by 6 bases and J by 2 bases, with 23 bases between the two germline ends. The CDR3 has 17 amino acids. In DNA, the CDR3 is TGTGCCAGCAGTCCGGGCGGGTCATCGACGGGTCCCTACGAGCAGTACTTC. Protein sequence: CASSPGGSSTGPYEQYF. Using reference TRBV7-2 and TRBJ2-7 for the parts outside the CDR3, the full variable domain is GAGVSQSPSNKVTEKGKDVELRCDPISGHTALYWYRQSLGQGLEFLIYFQGNSAPDKSGLPSDRFSAERTGGSVSTLTIQRTQQEDSAVYLCASSPGGSSTGPYEQYFGPGTRLTVT.

The table lists this clone with a count of one. A far larger clone differs by one base, so this is likely a read error. V gene TRBV9 combines with J gene TRBJ2-7; tentatively, D is TRBD2 (6 bases). Looked up from germline, CDR1 is SGDLS and CDR2 is YYNGEE. There are 14 residues in the CDR3. This CDR3 reads CASSVSSASCEQYF. The CDR3 nucleotides are TGTGCCAGCAGCGTCTCTAGCGCCTCCTGCGAGCAGTACTTC.

The chain recombines TRBV28 with TRBJ2-7; a weak D match, TRBD1 (6 bases). Germline CDR1 reads MDHEN; CDR2 reads SYDVKM. The CDR3 covers 12 residues. V gave up 6 bases and J gave up 4 bases, with 10 bases separating them. CDR3 sequence: CASSIGQYEQYF. The CDR3 DNA follows: TGTGCCAGCAGCATAGGACAGTACGAGCAGTACTTC.